The rows below give T cell receptor beta chains drawn from one sample of a study of response to subunit inactivated influenza vaccine. TCRdb analysed the RT-PCR reads with MiXCR anew, one entry per CDR3 protein. Of about 190,000 distinct CDR3 sequences listed, over 13% are singletons. The sequencing here drew on CD8+ T cells sorted from PBMCs, taken more than 4 days after vaccination. Receptor source: a man over 45 who received an inactivated influenza vaccine. The CDR3 runs from the conserved cysteine through the conserved F or W. The D gene is left open where the match is weak. Rows may omit the clone size; those that give it use once, few, many or a size class.

D	size	V	J	CDR3	DNA
TRBD1	few	TRBV5-1	TRBJ2-7	CASSLEATGILGSYEQYF	TGCGCCAGCAGCTTGGAGGCGACAGGGATACTAGGGTCCTACGAGCAGTACTTC
TRBD2	few	TRBV7-9	TRBJ2-2	CASSPLAGVGTGELFF	TGTGCCAGCAGCCCCCTAGCGGGAGTTGGCACCGGGGAGCTGTTTTTT
-	-	TRBV4-1	TRBJ1-3	CASSPQQGAGNTIYF	TGCGCCAGCAGCCCCCAACAGGGAGCTGGAAACACCATATATTTT
-	few	TRBV7-9	TRBJ2-7	CASSYSVGDYEQYF	TGTGCCAGCAGCTATAGCGTAGGGGACTACGAGCAGTACTTC
-	-	TRBV20-1	TRBJ2-7	CSAREESSYEQYF	TGCAGTGCTAGAGAAGAGAGCTCCTACGAGCAGTACTTC
-	-	TRBV28	TRBJ2-7	CASRPAPNRAWLAEQYF	TGTGCCAGCAGACCCGCTCCGAACAGGGCTTGGTTGGCCGAGCAGTACTTC
TRBD2	-	TRBV12-3/TRBV12-4	TRBJ2-3	CASSFSWTSGGQSADTQYF	TGTGCCAGCAGTTTCTCCTGGACTAGCGGGGGGCAGTCCGCAGATACGCAGTATTTT
TRBD2	few	TRBV7-6	TRBJ2-7	CASSSGTSGTHEQYF	TGTGCCAGCAGCTCCGGGACTAGCGGGACTCACGAGCAGTACTTC
TRBD1	-	TRBV28	TRBJ1-3	CASSSDRAGNTIYF	TGTGCCAGCAGTTCGGACAGGGCTGGAAACACCATATATTTT
-	few	TRBV2	TRBJ2-7	CASSEAGTNSYEQYF	TGTGCCAGCAGTGAAGCGGGCACCAACTCCTACGAGCAGTACTTC
-	-	TRBV29-1	TRBJ2-7	CSVEERERGYEQYF	TGCAGCGTTGAAGAGCGGGAACGGGGCTACGAGCAGTACTTC
TRBD1	-	TRBV28	TRBJ2-7	CASSLGTASSYEQYF	TGTGCCAGCAGCCTAGGGACAGCTTCATCCTACGAGCAGTACTTC
-	-	TRBV27	TRBJ2-4	CASSLGGQAKNIQYF	TGTGCCAGCAGTTTGGGGGGGCAAGCCAAAAACATTCAGTACTTC
-	-	TRBV7-9	TRBJ2-1	CASSFRDYEQFF	TGTGCCAGCAGCTTCCGGGACTATGAGCAGTTCTTC